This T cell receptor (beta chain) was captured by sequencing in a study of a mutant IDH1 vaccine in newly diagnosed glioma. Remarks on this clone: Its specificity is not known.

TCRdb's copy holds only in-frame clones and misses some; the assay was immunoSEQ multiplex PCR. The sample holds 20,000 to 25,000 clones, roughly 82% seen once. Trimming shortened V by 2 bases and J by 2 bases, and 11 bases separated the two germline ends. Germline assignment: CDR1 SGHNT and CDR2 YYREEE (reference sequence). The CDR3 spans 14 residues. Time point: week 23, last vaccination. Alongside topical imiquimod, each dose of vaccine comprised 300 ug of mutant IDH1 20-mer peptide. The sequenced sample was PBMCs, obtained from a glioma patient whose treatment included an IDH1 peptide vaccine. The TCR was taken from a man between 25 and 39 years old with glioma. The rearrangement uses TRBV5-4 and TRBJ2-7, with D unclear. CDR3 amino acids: CASSFPGPPYEQYF. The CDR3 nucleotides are TGTGCCAGCAGCTTCCCCGGGCCCCCCTACGAGCAGTACTTC.